Shown below are 21 T cell receptor beta chains from a single sample sequenced in a study of regulatory T cells in long-lasting Graves disease. The sample's time point: persistent/refractory GD, antithyroid drugs over 5 years with positive TRAb. Isolated PBMC RNA provided the starting material for the TCR library. CDR3 regions were amplified by Arm-PCR using iRepertoire HTBI primers to build TCR beta libraries. TCRdb re-derived calls from the multiplex PCR reads in MiXCR, one entry per CDR3 protein. The sample lists some 430,000 distinct CDR3 sequences; around a fifth were seen once. Sequenced material: peripheral blood mononuclear cells (PBMCs), taken when the disease was refractory, from a patient treated with antithyroid drugs. Source of these receptors: a female donor with Graves disease.

The chain couples TRBV2 to TRBJ1-2, with 9 bases lining up with TRBD1. Trimming removed 6 bases from V and 4 bases from J; junction bases left unmatched: 9. The germline gives CDR1 SNHLY, CDR2 FYNNEI. The CDR3 consists of 15 residues. In nucleotides, the CDR3 is TGTGCCAGCAGCGGGACAGGGAACCCCCTCTATGGCTACACCTTC. This encodes CASSGTGNPLYGYTF.

This clonotype has a count of ten or more. In DNA, the CDR3 is TGTGCCAGCAGTTTTCGGCCAGGGGCCGGTACCGGGGAGCTGTTTTTT. As protein: CASSFRPGAGTGELFF. The V call is TRBV6-2 or TRBV6-3, the J call TRBJ2-2; a weak D match, TRBD1 (6 bases). Germline lookup yields CDR1 MNHEY and CDR2 SVGEGT. V was pared by 4 bases and J by 5 bases, with 17 bases between. The CDR3 is made up of 16 amino acids.

The chain links TRBV7-2 to TRBJ2-5; D call uncertain. Trimming took off 1 base at V and 5 bases at J, with 17 bases between the two ends. The CDR3 has 16 amino acids. Germline CDR1 reads SGHTA; CDR2 reads FQGNSA. CDR3 residues: CASSLGTDVTAETQYF. CDR3 nucleotide sequence: TGTGCCAGCAGCTTAGGGACCGACGTAACGGCGGAGACCCAGTACTTC.

This rearrangement joins TRBV7-9 to TRBJ1-6; D is undetermined. Germline CDR1 is SEHNR and CDR2 is FQNEAQ (reference sequence). Trimming stripped 1 base from V and 10 bases from J, with 14 bases between. The CDR3 runs to 15 residues. The CDR3 protein is CASSLGAGGDSPLHF. CDR3 bases: TGTGCCAGCAGCTTAGGGGCCGGCGGAGACTCACCCCTCCACTTT.

About this clonotype: This may be a read error, as it is one base from a much larger clone. The chain has TRBV19 and TRBJ1-2; D ambiguous. This CDR3 is built from 12 residues. Trimming shortened V by 5 bases and J by 4 bases, and 8 bases separated the two germline ends. Germline CDR1 LNHDA, CDR2 SQIVND (reference sequence). CDR3 amino acids: CASSLKGYGYTF. The CDR3 nucleotides are TGTGCCAGTAGTCTCAAAGGCTATGGCTACACCTTC.

This clonotype appeared many times. The J gene is TRBJ1-5, the V gene TRBV6-1; D remains ambiguous. The germline CDR1 and CDR2 sequences are MNHNS and SASEGT. Trimming removed 6 bases at V and 5 bases at J, with 8 bases between. The CDR3 consists of 12 residues. CDR3 protein: CASRQPDQPQHF. The CDR3 DNA is TGTGCCAGCAGACAACCGGATCAGCCCCAGCATTTT.

The chain combines TRBV29-1 with TRBJ1-2; TRBD1 might be the D (5 bases). CDR1 SQVTM and CDR2 ANQGSEA come from the germline V gene. The CDR3 is 19 amino acids. Trimming stripped 3 bases from V and 2 bases from J, with 28 bases between. The CDR3 nucleotides read TGCAGCGTTGAGCCACTACCCGGGTTGGCCCAGGGCCCCAACTATGGCTACACCTTC. Its translation: CSVEPLPGLAQGPNYGYTF.

The chain joins TRBV9 to TRBJ1-1, with D perhaps matching TRBD1 (6 bases). Germline CDR1 and CDR2: SGDLS and YYNGEE. The V gene lost 0 bases and the J gene lost 6 bases, with 15 bases spanning the gap. This CDR3 is 15 amino acids long. The CDR3 sequence: CASSVGAGARAEAFF. CDR3 nucleotide sequence: TGTGCCAGCAGCGTAGGGGCAGGGGCCAGGGCTGAAGCTTTCTTT. The full variable domain, its missing parts supplied by reference TRBV9 and TRBJ1-1, is DSGVTQTPKHLITATGQRVTLRCSPRSGDLSVYWYQQSLDQGLQFLIQYYNGEERAKGNILERFSAQQFPDLHSELNLSSLELGDSALYFCASSVGAGARAEAFFGQGTRLTVV.

V and J are TRBV6-5 and TRBJ2-1, with unresolved D. Between the trimmed V and J ends, which lost 2 bases and 2 bases, there was a span of 10 bases. This CDR3 is built from 15 residues. Germline-derived CDR1 and CDR2 are MNHEY and SVGAGI. CDR3 in DNA: TGTGCCAGCAGTTACAGGGAAACTACCTACAATGAGCAGTTCTTC. It codes for CASSYRETTYNEQFF.

This clonotype was recorded at least ten times. The V gene is TRBV28, the J gene TRBJ1-1; no clear D gene. The CDR3 is 15 residues long. Germline-derived CDR1 and CDR2 are MDHEN and SYDVKM. V was trimmed by 6 bases and J by 6 bases, leaving 20 bases between them. The chain's CDR3 is CASSLSVGIPSEAFF. The CDR3 region has the DNA TGTGCCAGCAGCCTATCGGTGGGGATTCCCTCTGAAGCTTTCTTT.

Only a few counts were recorded for this clonotype. The J gene is TRBJ2-7, the V gene TRBV7-9; D is perhaps TRBD2 (5 bases). V lost 4 bases to trimming and J lost 2 bases, with 15 bases between them. CDR1 SEHNR and CDR2 FQNEAQ come from the germline V gene (reference sequence). This CDR3 spans 15 amino acids. CDR3 loop: CASSSVGRDTYEQYF. The CDR3 DNA reads as TGTGCCAGCAGCTCTGTCGGACGGGATACCTACGAGCAGTACTTC.

In regard to this clonotype: One end of the junction does not line up with germline, which may come from a read error. J is TRBJ1-1 and V is TRBV7-3, with D hard to call. From germline, CDR1 is SGHTA and CDR2 FQGTGA. The CDR3 runs 13 residues. The CDR3 DNA reads as TGTGCCGGCAGCTTAAATAGCTACACTGAAGCTTTCTTT. It codes for CAGSLNSYTEAFF.

This clonotype came up many times. The rearrangement uses TRBV5-1 and TRBJ1-1; unclear D gene. The V end was cut by 1 base, the J end by 1 base, with 11 bases between. Germline CDR1 is SGHRS and CDR2 is YFSETQ. This CDR3 comprises 15 residues. CDR3 in amino acids: CASSLLTAKNTEAFF. Written as DNA, the CDR3 is TGCGCCAGCAGCTTGTTAACAGCGAAGAACACTGAAGCTTTCTTT.

The table lists this clonotype with a count of one. The CDR3 DNA is TGCAGTGCTAGAGAGGCTAGCGGGGGGTTCGGGTACGAGCAGTACTTC. Translated, it gives CSAREASGGFGYEQYF. The rearrangement joins TRBV20-1 to TRBJ2-7; 11 bases are a match to TRBD2. Trimming took 0 bases from V and 4 from J; bases not matched to a gene: 8. Looked up from germline, CDR1 is DFQATT and CDR2 is SNEGSKA (reference sequence). The length of the CDR3 is 16 residues.

This clonotype was recorded once. A much larger clone differs from this one at a single base, so this may be a read error. The chain uses TRBV6-2 or TRBV6-3 and TRBJ2-5, with D tentatively TRBD2 (6 bases). CDR3 size: 17 residues. Germline loops: CDR1 MNHEY, CDR2 SVGEGT. V was cut by 6 bases and J by 1 base, with 21 bases left in between. Here the CDR3 DNA reads TGTGCCAGCAGCGGAGTACTTGGGAGGAGGGGCCAAGAGACCCAGTACTTC. Translated, it gives CASSGVLGRRGQETQYF.

This clonotype has a handful of counts. J is TRBJ1-1 and V is TRBV27, with TRBD1 as a possible D gene (5 bases). The germline CDR1 and CDR2 sequences are MNHEY and SMNVEV (reference sequence). CDR3 length equals 17 residues. V lost 1 base to trimming and J lost 3 bases, with 18 bases between them. CDR3 DNA sequence: TGTGCCAGCAGTTTATTGGGTGGGGGTAGAATGGACACTGAAGCTTTCTTT. Amino acid sequence: CASSLLGGGRMDTEAFF.

V is TRBV12-3 or TRBV12-4 and J is TRBJ1-3; D ambiguous. CDR3 size: 13 residues. The V gene lost 7 bases and the J gene lost 4 bases, with 11 bases spanning the gap. The CDR3 spells CASIGVSGNTIYF. CDR3 nucleotides: TGTGCCAGCATCGGTGTCTCGGGAAACACCATATATTTT.

This clonotype appeared many times. The genes are TRBV29-1 and TRBJ1-1; D call uncertain. The CDR3 loop spans 14 amino acids. V was cut by 1 base and J by 1 base, with 10 bases left in between. Per germline, CDR1 SQVTM and CDR2 ANQGSEA. The chain's CDR3 is CSVEAEAKNTEAFF. The CDR3 DNA is TGCAGCGTTGAAGCTGAGGCCAAGAACACTGAAGCTTTCTTT.

This clonotype was counted at least ten times. The J gene is TRBJ2-7, the V gene TRBV6-5; D remains ambiguous. From germline, CDR1 is MNHEY and CDR2 SVGAGI. The CDR3 is 13 residues long. Trimming took 4 bases from V and 4 from J, leaving 11 bases between them. The CDR3 nucleotides read TGTGCCAGCAGTTTCCTCGACGGATACGAGCAGTACTTC. Translating it yields CASSFLDGYEQYF.

This clonotype has a count of ten or more. This rearrangement joins TRBV28 to TRBJ1-5; weak D call: TRBD1 (5 bases). The germline V gene encodes CDR1 MDHEN and CDR2 SYDVKM. This CDR3 spans 12 amino acids. Trimming removed 5 bases from V and 5 bases from J, with 7 bases in between. The chain's CDR3 is CASSGTDQPQHF. CDR3 bases: TGTGCCAGCAGTGGGACCGATCAGCCCCAGCATTTT.

This clonotype came up many times. The chain is built from TRBV24-1 and TRBJ2-5; D gene ambiguous. This CDR3 spans 15 amino acids. Germline assignment: CDR1 KGHDR and CDR2 SFDVKD. V was cut by 0 bases and J by 5 bases, with 12 bases left in between. The CDR3 DNA reads as TGTGCCACCAGTGATTTGCGGCAGAACGGGGAGACCCAGTACTTC. Amino acid sequence: CATSDLRQNGETQYF.